These 2 T cell receptor beta chains came from one sample sequenced in a study of blood T cell repertoires in COVID-19 (dated by TCRdb to 2019 to 2021). Receptors were amplified or captured by the immunoSEQ multiplex PCR assay. TCRdb's version of the immuneACCESS table is confined to in-frame rearrangements and falls short of the full clone set. An unresolved V gene accounts for under half of the shortfall where checked; the remainder is of unknown origin. The sample data list around 170,000 clones, and just over 85% of these were observed just once. The ten top clones hold roughly 9.1% of the sample. Material for sequencing was peripheral blood. The receptors shown here come from a man in his fifties with active or convalescent COVID-19.

The rearrangement links TRBV11-2 to TRBJ2-1, with 13 bases fitting TRBD2. From germline, CDR1 is SGHAT and CDR2 FQNNGV. CDR3 size: 15 residues. The V segment lost 5 bases and the J segment 15 bases; nucleotides outside the gene matches: 13. The CDR3 here is CASSHGTETSGRLFF. CDR3 nucleotide sequence: TGTGCCAGCAGCCACGGGACAGAGACTAGCGGGAGGCTGTTCTTC.

The rearrangement links TRBV20-1 to TRBJ2-3; TRBD2 matches at 9 bases. The CDR3 length is 17 residues. The ends lost 3 bases at V and 4 bases at J; junction bases unmatched: 14. From germline, CDR1 is DFQATT and CDR2 SNEGSKA (reference sequence). Written as DNA, the CDR3 is TGCAGTGCTAGTTGGGCGGGAGGGCCCCGAAGGGCAGATACGCAGTATTTT. This codes for CSASWAGGPRRADTQYF.